This T cell receptor (beta chain) was identified during a study of response to subunit inactivated influenza vaccine. TCRdb reprocessed the RT-PCR reads with MiXCR, giving one entry per CDR3 protein. The table shows about 300,000 distinct CDR3 sequences, with around a fifth occurring only once. V shed 4 bases, J shed 5 bases, and the junction held 9 bases outside the gene matches. The CDR3 extends over 14 amino acids. In germline, CDR1 is DFQATT, CDR2 SNEGSKA (reference sequence). Sequences were derived from PBMCs from blood, sampled about 20 months after vaccination. The chain recombines TRBV20-1 with TRBJ1-1; 8 bases are a match to TRBD1. This sequence was found in a man aged 45-69 years who received an inactivated influenza vaccine. In DNA, the CDR3 is TGCAGTGCTACGGGACAGGATTTGCTAACTGAAGCTTTCTTT. Translating it yields CSATGQDLLTEAFF.